This T cell receptor beta chain was documented in a study of blood T cell repertoires in COVID-19. Study as a whole: Whether acute or convalescent, the COVID-19 samples came from the United States, Italy and Spain. The cDNA or gDNA used as material had been derived from T cells, B-cell-depleted T cells, or PBMCs.

TCRdb keeps only in-frame clones here, not all; method: immunoSEQ multiplex PCR. The sample consists of around 190,000 clones, 82% of them appearing once. V was trimmed by 4 bases and J by 4 bases, leaving 10 bases between them. There are 13 residues in the CDR3. Germline values: CDR1 KGHSH, CDR2 LQKENI. Sequenced material: peripheral blood. The chain employs TRBV18 and TRBJ2-5; weak D call: TRBD2 (5 bases). The sequence derives from a woman aged 55-70 years with COVID-19, enrolled during active disease. In nucleotides, the CDR3 is TGTGCCAGCTCACTCCGAGGGCGAGAGACCCAGTACTTC. Translation gives CASSLRGRETQYF. Supplemented by reference TRBV18 and TRBJ2-5, the full variable domain reads NAGVMQNPRHLVRRRGQEARLRCSPMKGHSHVYWYRQLPEEGLKFMVYLQKENIIDESGMPKERFSAEFPKEGPSILRIQQVVRGDSAAYFCASSLRGRETQYFGPGTRLLVL.